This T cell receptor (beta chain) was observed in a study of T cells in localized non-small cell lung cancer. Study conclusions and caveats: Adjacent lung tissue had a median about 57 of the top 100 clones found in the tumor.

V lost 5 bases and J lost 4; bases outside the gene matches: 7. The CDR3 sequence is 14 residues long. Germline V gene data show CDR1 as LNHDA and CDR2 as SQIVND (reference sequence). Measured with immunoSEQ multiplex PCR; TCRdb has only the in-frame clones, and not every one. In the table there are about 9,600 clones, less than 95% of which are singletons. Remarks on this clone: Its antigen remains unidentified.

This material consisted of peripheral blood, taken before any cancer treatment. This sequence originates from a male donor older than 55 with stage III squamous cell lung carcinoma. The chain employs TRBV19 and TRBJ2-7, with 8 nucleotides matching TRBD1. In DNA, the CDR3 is TGTGCCAGTAGTTCGACAGGGGAATATTACGAGCAGTACTTC. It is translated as CASSSTGEYYEQYF.